The 15 T cell receptor beta chains below were found in one sample sequenced in a study of spatial heterogeneity in lung cancer. TCRdb re-derived calls from the 5' RACE reads in MiXCR, one entry per CDR3 protein. The sample has about 75,000 distinct CDR3 sequences; more than 10% are singletons. Time point in this sample: sample taken at primary tumor resection. TCRs were sequenced from unsorted whole RNA of tumor, nontumor lung or PBMC. The source material was PBMCs, sampled at surgery. The source is a male donor with early-stage non-small cell lung cancer.

V usage is TRBV7-9 and J usage is TRBJ2-6; 7 positions agree with TRBD1. V lost 4 bases, J lost 11 bases, and 8 bases stayed unmatched. The CDR3 sequence is 14 residues long. Germline V gene data show CDR1 as SEHNR and CDR2 as FQNEAQ (reference sequence). DNA for the CDR3: TGTGCCAGCAGCTCCCGGGACAGCTCCGACGTCCTGACTTTC. It encodes CASSSRDSSDVLTF. The variable domain in full, with the rest retrieved from reference TRBV7-9 and TRBJ2-6, is DTGVSQNPRHKITKRGQNVTFRCDPISEHNRLYWYRQTLGQGPEFLTYFQNEAQLEKSRLLSDRFSAERPKGSFSTLEIQRTEQGDSAMYLCASSSRDSSDVLTFGAGSRLTVL.

This clonotype has more than one count but fewer than ten. The rearrangement links TRBV7-6 to TRBJ2-5; D is ambiguous. The CDR3 covers 15 residues. The germline V gene has CDR1 SGHVS and CDR2 FNYEAQ. V lost 1 base to trimming and J lost 0 bases, with 9 bases between them. The CDR3 region has the DNA TGTGCCAGCAGCTTAGGGCTCTCCAACCAAGAGACCCAGTACTTC. It yields the protein CASSLGLSNQETQYF.

This clonotype came up a few times. The chain links TRBV5-1 to TRBJ1-5; D possibly corresponds to TRBD1 (5 bases). The V gene lost 0 bases and the J gene lost 3 bases, with 10 bases spanning the gap. The CDR3 runs to 15 residues. Germline V gives CDR1 SGHRS, CDR2 YFSETQ. The CDR3 DNA sequence: TGCGCCAGCAGCTTGGGAGGGACCCTCAATCAGCCCCAGCATTTT. Its translation is CASSLGGTLNQPQHF.

This clonotype was picked up many times. The chain uses TRBV6-2 or TRBV6-3 and TRBJ2-1; maybe TRBD2 (6 bases). CDR1 and CDR2 from the germline V gene are MNHEY and SVGEGT. V lost 2 bases, J lost 4 bases, and 24 bases lay in between. There are 19 residues in the CDR3. CDR3 coding DNA: TGTGCCAGCAGTTACCGGGCGCGGGGTGTATTCTCGGAATACAATGAGCAGTTCTTC. This sequence encodes CASSYRARGVFSEYNEQFF.

At least ten counts were recorded for this clonotype. The chain joins TRBV29-1 to TRBJ2-5, with 7 bases lining up with TRBD2. CDR3 length: 13 amino acids. CDR1 and CDR2 from the germline V gene are SQVTM and ANQGSEA. Trimming took 7 bases from V and 0 from J; bases not matched to a gene: 5. The CDR3 sequence: CSALAVYQETQYF. DNA of the CDR3: TGCAGCGCCCTAGCGGTGTACCAAGAGACCCAGTACTTC.

This clonotype was found a few times. J is TRBJ2-1 and V is TRBV4-1, with a weak D call TRBD2 (7 bases). Per germline, CDR1 MGHRA and CDR2 YSYEKL. The CDR3 contains 18 residues. V was pared by 0 bases and J by 7 bases, with 22 bases between. CDR3 DNA sequence: TGCGCCAGCAGCCAAGATTTGGTGGCGGGGGCACGAGGAAATGAGCAGTTCTTC. This sequence encodes CASSQDLVAGARGNEQFF.

The J gene is TRBJ2-3, the V gene TRBV6-2 or TRBV6-3, with D tentatively TRBD1 (5 bases). The CDR3 runs 13 residues. V dropped 6 bases and J dropped 2 bases, with 9 bases sitting between them. Germline V gene sequence: CDR1 MNHEY, CDR2 SVGEGT. In nucleotides, the CDR3 is TGTGCCAGCAGCCCGGACACCACAGATACGCAGTATTTT. Translation: CASSPDTTDTQYF.

The genes are TRBV7-2 and TRBJ2-3; 11 bases align to TRBD2. Germline CDR1 and CDR2: SGHTA and FQGNSA. The V and J ends lost 9 bases and 2 bases, in that order; junction bases with no gene match: 13. The CDR3 spans 17 residues. The CDR3 bases are TGTGCCAGTCCAAAAGAATTAGCGGGAGGGCCCACAGATACGCAGTATTTT. It specifies CASPKELAGGPTDTQYF.

The gene calls are TRBV14 and TRBJ1-4; D gene unclear. Germline-derived CDR1 and CDR2 are SGHDN and FVKESK. V lost 2 bases and J lost 5, with 9 bases in between. CDR3 length equals 14 residues. Written as DNA, the CDR3 is TGTGCCAGCAGCCAAATGGGAACGAATGAAAAACTGTTTTTT. Its protein is CASSQMGTNEKLFF. Complete variable domain (other parts from reference TRBV14 and TRBJ1-4): EAGVTQFPSHSVIEKGQTVTLRCDPISGHDNLYWYRRVMGKEIKFLLHFVKESKQDESGMPNNRFLAERTGGTYSTLKVQPAELEDSGVYFCASSQMGTNEKLFFGSGTQLSVL.

In its sample, this clonotype was seen many times. One junction end disagrees with the germline gene, perhaps due to a read error. This chain links TRBV20-1 with TRBJ1-1; TRBD1 agrees at 10 bases. The CDR3 sequence is 14 residues long. The germline V gene has CDR1 DFQATT and CDR2 SNEGSKA (reference sequence). Here the CDR3 reads CSARDFQGQGPLAF. For the CDR3, the DNA is TGCAGTGCTAGAGATTTTCAGGGACAGGGGCCGTTAGCATTT.

The CDR3 sequence is CAWSPLVHSGYTF. The CDR3 DNA is TGTGCCTGGAGTCCACTGGTACATAGTGGCTACACCTTC. The chain carries TRBV30 and TRBJ1-2; D unclear. The CDR3 sequence is 13 residues long. The ends were cut back, 2 bases at V and 7 bases at J, with 14 bases in the middle. Looked up from germline, CDR1 is GTSNPN and CDR2 is SVGIG (reference sequence).

The chain is built from TRBV7-9 and TRBJ2-7, with 11 bases that match TRBD2. Per the germline V gene, CDR1 is SEHNR and CDR2 is FQNEAQ (reference sequence). This CDR3 is 15 amino acids long. V was pared by 2 bases and J by 3 bases, with 3 bases of the junction left unmatched. The CDR3 DNA reads as TGTGCCAGCAGCTTATCCGGGACTAGCGGCTACGAGCAGTACTTC. Encoded protein: CASSLSGTSGYEQYF. Combining the CDR3 with reference TRBV7-9 and TRBJ2-7 gives the whole variable domain DTGVSQNPRHKITKRGQNVTFRCDPISEHNRLYWYRQTLGQGPEFLTYFQNEAQLEKSRLLSDRFSAERPKGSFSTLEIQRTEQGDSAMYLCASSLSGTSGYEQYFGPGTRLTVT.

This clonotype has only a few counts. The chain carries TRBV25-1 and TRBJ2-1; D is possibly TRBD2 (5 bases). This CDR3 has 15 residues. V lost 8 bases and J 5 bases, leaving 19 bases between the germline ends. Germline CDR1 and CDR2: MGHDK and SYGVNS. The CDR3 region is CASQEGRLQNNEQFF. The DNA of the CDR3 is TGTGCCAGCCAAGAGGGTCGACTGCAAAACAATGAGCAGTTCTTC.

This clonotype was seen a handful of times. The V call is TRBV27, the J call TRBJ2-1, with D possibly being TRBD2 (6 bases). Germline CDR1 MNHEY, CDR2 SMNVEV (reference sequence). V was pared by 6 bases and J by 8 bases, with 14 bases between. This CDR3 spans 13 amino acids. The CDR3 sequence: CASSLAWGDEQFF. For the CDR3, the DNA is TGTGCCAGCAGCCTGGCCTGGGGGGATGAGCAGTTCTTC.

This clonotype was picked up a small number of times. V usage is TRBV2 and J usage is TRBJ2-1; D gene ambiguous. V was trimmed by 6 bases and J by 4 bases, leaving 4 bases between them. CDR3 length: 11 residues. The germline V gene has CDR1 SNHLY and CDR2 FYNNEI. The CDR3 here is CASSGYNEQFF. CDR3 sequence (DNA): TGTGCCAGCAGCGGTTACAATGAGCAGTTCTTC. Together with reference TRBV2 and TRBJ2-1, the CDR3 gives the full variable domain: EPEVTQTPSHQVTQMGQEVILRCVPISNHLYFYWYRQILGQKVEFLVSFYNNEISEKSEIFDDQFSVERPDGSNFTLKIRSTKLEDSAMYFCASSGYNEQFFGPGTRLTVL.